This record concerns one T cell receptor beta chain sequence. Its cognate antigen is unknown. The source of the sample is a study of T cells in Graves' hyperthyroidism and ophthalmopathy. General study results and limits: Separating ophthalmopathy from stable hyperthyroidism was achieved by a 13 V-J model.

With duration under 3 months, ophthalmopathy was active: Clinical Activity Score at least 3, NOSPECS at least 4. Patients were excluded because of uncontrolled infection, other autoimmune disease, pregnancy or lactation. Template material for amplifying TCR beta CDR3 regions consisted of RNA transcripts. A set of HTBI primers served as the primers for a first-round RT-PCR of the TCR CDR3. TCRdb re-derived calls from the multiplex PCR reads in MiXCR, one entry per CDR3 protein. The sample has approximately 620,000 distinct CDR3 sequences, approximately 16% seen once; the top ten hold about 3.5%. This CDR3 comprises 14 residues. V was shortened by 3 bases and J by 5 bases, with 13 bases between the two germline ends. From germline, CDR1 is SGHRS and CDR2 YFSETQ.

J is TRBJ2-3 and V is TRBV5-1; D gene uncertain. This clonotype was sampled from a woman between 35 and 50 years old with Graves' ophthalmopathy. Sequencing was carried out using blood. The CDR3 sequence: CASSYSEWVDTQYF. CDR3 coding DNA: TGCGCCAGCAGCTACTCCGAGTGGGTAGATACGCAGTATTTT.